The T cell receptor beta chain under discussion was sequenced for a study of cytomegalovirus exposure and HLA in healthy donors (dated by TCRdb to about 2017). Broadly, across the study: According to an earlier analysis of a few hundred of the donors, about 179 million T cells yielded 100 million or so unique TCR beta sequences and around 300 Gb of sequence data. Every repertoire in the discovery cohort had been generated on one and the same sequencing platform. The study combined high-throughput TCR immunosequencing, statistical association of individual TCRs with disease status, and machine learning to predict cytomegalovirus infection status. Among the roughly 410 genotyped donors, approximately 81% belonged to the genetic ancestry cluster associated with self-reported Caucasian donors. Typing coverage differed by locus: A, B, C, DRB1 and DQB1 were typed in roughly 629-630 donors, DQA1 in around 500, DPA1 in some 570, and DPB1 in about 450. In addition to the first cohort of roughly 700 subjects, a separate validation cohort of approximately 110 different subjects was used. An earlier analysis of about 600 of the donors used high-throughput TCR beta sequencing to judge whether each TCR beta V gene segment behaved as functional or pseudogenic. Across about 380 genotyped donors of the cohort, an average of roughly 250,000 unique TCR beta nucleotide sequences per donor were sequenced, and 15% to 20% of those sequences were non-productive. Class I and class II HLA loci were covered by the typing at four-digit resolution. Approximately 300 gigabases of sequencing data and around 85 million unique TCR sequences made up an early release that covered 500 to 700 HLA-typed donors. A later analysis re-analyzed previously published TCR beta repertoires from about 730 donors and added high-resolution HLA genotyping to study TCR occurrence patterns. The study aimed to test whether cataloging public T cell receptors could reveal signatures of past pathogen exposure. A later genetic analysis took genome-wide SNP genotypes for about 55% of the roughly 670 donors and used that subset as a discovery cohort. Alongside the repertoire data, information on donor age, sex, ethnicity and CMV serostatus was compiled. About five DR-DQ haplotypes were treated as single units for association and clustering because of strong linkage in the cohort. The T cell repertoires of 666 subjects were profiled by immunosequencing and related to cytomegalovirus serostatus. Rather than using new phenotypic data, the later analysis identified candidate immune exposures from TCR beta sequences and from how often those sequences occurred across donors. General conclusions and limits of the study: A later analysis found that most CMV-associated TCR beta chains appeared HLA-restricted, with HLA associations seemingly driven largely by CMV exposure. Compared with equally common non-associated chains, HLA-associated TCR beta chains in a later analysis were more clonally expanded and had lower generation probabilities. In a later genetic analysis, fewer N-insertions in productive TCRs were reported among donors in an Asian-associated ancestry cluster than the roughly 670-donor mean. In a later analysis, the rate of TCR association differed among HLA loci, with DRB1 alleles having the most associated TCRs and HLA-C alleles having the fewest. According to the authors, the approach could potentially be generalized to other disease states and immunological phenotypes. The only immune exposure information available for the cohort was CMV serostatus. When HLA alleles, especially DR and DQ, strongly co-occurred, attributing TCR associations to individual alleles was difficult. Across donors, most TCR sequences were observed very rarely, whereas some public TCRs were present in many individuals. In this cohort, only TCR beta chains were sequenced, and detectable features were limited by the absence of alpha or paired-chain data. Some IMGT-functional V segments, including TRBV6-2 and TRBV6-3, could not be told apart with the 87-base-pair reads, so those segments were excluded. Three of the identified cytomegalovirus-associated TCR beta chains were confirmed in vitro to be specific for cytomegalovirus antigens. The earlier analysis of approximately 540 of the donors excluded 15 to 20 rarely observed V segments, including chromosome 9 orphons, because counts were too low. In an earlier analysis of approximately 590 of the donors, most TCR beta V segments appeared in productive rearrangements about 87% or about 30% of the time, broadly matching IMGT annotations. Because HLA typing was missing for some donors at each locus, association tests included only the typed subset. The classifier was reported to diagnose cytomegalovirus status with high specificity and sensitivity in both the original cohort and the validation cohort. Linkage disequilibrium might explain the correlated functional status among segregating V segments, but an unknown experimental factor could not be ruled out. A later genetic analysis associated a missense DCLRE1C variant with V-gene and J-gene trimming of TCR beta chains, and an independent cohort replicated the association. A later analysis associated 17,000 or so TCR beta sequences with specific HLA alleles at a false discovery rate of 0.05. Several of the top co-occurrence clusters appeared to be linked to parvovirus B19, influenza, CMV and Epstein-Barr virus, according to a later analysis. A group of highly shared sequence variants was considered likely to be a technical artifact of the sequencing pipeline. A further reported finding was that TCR beta sequences accurately predicted the HLA-A and HLA-B alleles for most subjects in the first cohort. The study listed 150 to 200 TCR beta chains as associated with cytomegalovirus. Presence/absence analyses assumed roughly uniform sequencing depth across donors, an assumption that may not hold.

CDR1 and CDR2 are drawn from the germline V gene: MDHEN, SYDVKM. V and J are truncated by 6 bases and 8 bases respectively, leaving an intervening sequence of 17 bases. The CDR3 goes from the cysteine to the phenylalanine over 14 residues. Kept here is only the CDR3 DNA, which spans 42 bases and is read in frame from base 1. The cohort consisted of more than 650 healthy bone marrow donors. At the time of sampling, all cohort members were nominally healthy, though unrecorded immune exposures were likely present. The donor was CMV seropositive and belonged to the group of more than 250 seropositive cohort members. A peripheral blood sample was provided by each donor, and peripheral blood mononuclear cells were used for TCR beta sequencing. The Qiagen DNeasy Blood Extraction Kit was used to extract genomic DNA from the blood cell samples. Points on this clone: No antigen is known for it.

Library construction relied on the immunoSEQ multiplex PCR assay. The multiplex PCR relied on a mix of 60 forward primers for TCR Vbeta segments and 13 reverse primers for TCR Jbeta segments. Amplification of the CDR3 region of rearranged TCR beta genes was performed with a multiplex PCR assay on genomic DNA. On the Illumina HiSeq System, the amplified TCR beta libraries were sequenced as 87-base-pair reads. Per the source publication's procedure: A later analysis tallied 75 million to 85 million unique TCR beta chains across the 610 or so repertoires, and 10 million to 11 million of those chains were shared by two or more donors. Raw reads were error-corrected and collapsed into unique sequences by a nearest-neighbor algorithm in which closely related sequences were merged to remove PCR and sequencing errors. V, D and J gene segments were assigned by aligning CDR3 sequences to IMGT reference sequences. For a sequence to be retained, a match of at least six nucleotides was required to both a V gene segment and a J gene segment. A rearrangement counted as productive if the CDR3 had no stop codons and remained in frame with V and J, and every other rearrangement counted as non-productive. CDR3 was defined according to IMGT convention as the region running from the second conserved V-encoded cysteine to the conserved J-encoded phenylalanine. The earlier analysis of roughly 590 of the donors excluded sequences that lacked an unambiguous match to a single V gene segment. In an earlier analysis of 450 to 750 of the donors, a V segment was called functional when productive rearrangements were above 56.7%, and segregating when the standard deviation between donors exceeded 5%. A statistical classification framework was built for diagnosing cytomegalovirus status from the catalog of TCR beta chain sequences. In a later analysis, TCR nucleotide sequences were compared against IMGT/GENE-DB human TR gene sequences so that V and J genes could be assigned. A later analysis assigned CDR3 sequences and most-parsimonious VDJ recombination scenarios with the TCRdist pipeline. A later analysis defined each TCR beta chain by its CDR3 amino acid sequence plus V-gene family, and excluded reads lacking a unique V-gene family. In a later analysis, approximately 590 highly shared, low-generation-probability nucleotide sequences were removed to address suspected cross-contamination and a sequencing artifact. For each public chain, a later analysis derived a clonal expansion index from normalized ranks of inferred template counts within each repertoire. Generation probabilities in a later analysis came from a VDJ recombination model fitted to out-of-frame rearrangements, and those results were checked against IGoR. In a later analysis, TCR-TCR, TCR-HLA and TCR-CMV co-occurrence was scored with hypergeometric tests, and a repertoire-size bias correction was applied to TCR pairs. In a later analysis, false discovery rates were estimated by permuting HLA or CMV assignments 20 times. In a later analysis, co-occurring TCRs were grouped using DBSCAN, and TCRdist sequence similarity was added for clustering within HLA-allele-positive subsets. Co-occurrence clustering excluded repertoires with fewer than 30,000 or more than 120,000 public chains, plus five with anomalous nucleotide sharing. TCRdb limited this immuneACCESS table to in-frame rearrangements with V and J called. A share of clones is missing; checked studies link under half to unresolved V genes, and the rest is unexplained. Clonal size and the V and J genes are those of that table, whereas D and trimming came from the DNA. The table for this sample records about 34,000 clones. About 3% of the sample is taken by the ten largest.

This TCR was sampled from a woman aged 40 to 49 in good health and CMV-seropositive. The V and J genes are TRBV28 and TRBJ1-3; the D gene is perhaps TRBD1, from 6 matching bases. What was sequenced was PBMCs. The CDR3 region has the sequence CASSILRQVDTIYF. The DNA sequence is TGTGCCAGCAGCATCCTCCGACAGGTAGACACCATATATTTT.